This TCR beta chain was recovered during a study of cytomegalovirus exposure and HLA in healthy donors. V shed 10 bases and J 6 bases; nucleotides not matched to a gene: 5. Germline loops: CDR1 ENHRY, CDR2 SYGVKD. This CDR3 region has 13 residues. Both 60 Vbeta primers and 13 Jbeta primers went into the PCR. Per the authors' pipeline: Approximately 9.9 million of about 88 million unique TCR beta chains were shared, per a later count. Some clones are missing from TCRdb's copy, which holds only in-frame ones; the method was immunoSEQ multiplex PCR. V and J calls and clone size are those listed in that table; D and trimming were worked out from the DNA. The sample shows 180,000 or so clones, roughly four fifths of them seen only once.

The specimen was PBMCs. The chain joins TRBV10-3 to TRBJ1-4; 10 bases map to TRBD1. The receptor was derived from a boy aged 2 to 10 in good health and CMV-seronegative. The DNA for the CDR3 is TGTGCCACCGGCGGGACAGGGGATGAAAAACTGTTTTTT. Its translation: CATGGTGDEKLFF.